This TCR beta chain is drawn from a study of blood T cells in healthy people across ages. Whole-study results and caveats: Changes seen in expanded clonotypes were possibly confounded by donor CMV status left unknown.

Concerning this clonotype itself: Its antigen is as yet unknown. A read error may produce the germline difference seen at one junction end.

Through a sample-barcoded 5' primer and a J-beta primer mix, a second PCR was run for roughly 6 to 12 cycles. TCRdb passed the 5' RACE reads through MiXCR, listing each CDR3 protein once. The data hold around 1.5 million distinct CDR3 sequences, with 55% to 75% observed a single time. This TCR was recovered from a man between 18 and 35 years old in good health. Input material: blood.

CDR3 sequence: CASNQEPGRNQPQHF. DNA of the CDR3: TGCGCCAGCAACCAAGAACCGGGGAGGAATCAGCCCCAGCATTTT. The V gene is TRBV4-1, the J gene TRBJ1-5, with D uncertain. Germline assignment: CDR1 MGHRA and CDR2 YSYEKL. This CDR3 is built from 15 residues.